This T cell receptor (beta chain) came from a study of cytomegalovirus exposure and HLA in healthy donors listed by TCRdb under 2017. Broadly, across the study: An earlier analysis of 550 to 700 of the donors reported 276 Gb of sequence data and around 120 million unique TCR beta sequences from about 180 million T cells. An early release that covered about 600 HLA-typed donors contained approximately 300 gigabases of sequencing data and about 84 million unique TCR sequences. Among the roughly 430 genotyped donors, about 85% belonged to the genetic ancestry cluster associated with self-reported Caucasian donors. The aim of the study was to test whether cataloging public T cell receptors could identify signatures of past pathogen exposure. Using immunosequencing, the study profiled T cell repertoires from about 610 subjects and related those repertoires to cytomegalovirus serostatus. Besides the first cohort of under 700 subjects, a separate validation cohort made up of over 100 different subjects was used. To predict cytomegalovirus infection status, the study combined high-throughput TCR immunosequencing, statistical association of individual TCRs with disease status, and machine learning. To study patterns of TCR occurrence, a later analysis re-analyzed previously published TCR beta repertoires from around 660 donors and added high-resolution HLA genotyping. In the later analysis, no new phenotypic data were used to find candidate immune exposures; instead, reliance was placed on TCR beta sequences and their occurrence across donors. An earlier analysis of 587 of the donors used high-throughput TCR beta sequencing to judge whether each TCR beta V gene segment behaved as functional or pseudogenic. Donor age, sex, ethnicity and CMV serostatus were compiled alongside the repertoire data. A later genetic analysis took genome-wide SNP genotypes for about 65% of the roughly 670 donors and used that subset as a discovery cohort. All discovery cohort repertoires had been generated using a single sequencing platform. Both class I and class II loci were covered by HLA typing, at four-digit resolution. Typing coverage differed by locus: A, B, C, DRB1 and DQB1 were typed in roughly 620-640 donors, DQA1 in roughly 500, DPA1 in around 600, and DPB1 in 472. About five DR-DQ haplotypes were treated as single units for association and clustering because of strong linkage in the cohort. Across some 400 genotyped donors of the cohort, an average of roughly 250,000 unique TCR beta nucleotide sequences per donor were sequenced, and roughly 17% of those sequences were non-productive. The paper's findings and limits, for the study overall: Most CMV-associated TCR beta chains appeared to be HLA-restricted in a later analysis, and the HLA associations seemed to be driven largely by CMV exposure. According to a later analysis, parvovirus B19, influenza, CMV and Epstein-Barr virus appeared linked to several top co-occurrence clusters. In both the original and validation cohorts, the classifier was reported to diagnose cytomegalovirus status with high specificity and sensitivity. Because HLA typing was missing for some donors at each locus, association tests included only the typed subset. The sequencing pipeline was judged likely to have produced a cluster of highly shared sequence variants as a technical artifact. The authors suggested that the approach could potentially be generalized to other disease states and immunological phenotypes. An earlier analysis of roughly 570 of the donors showed that most TCR beta V segments appeared in productive rearrangements either about 90% or about 30% of the time, which broadly matched IMGT annotations. The cohort was sequenced for TCR beta chains only, and without alpha or paired-chain data the features that could be detected were limited. CMV serostatus was the only immune exposure information available for the cohort. Assigning TCR associations to individual alleles was difficult when HLA alleles, especially DR and DQ, strongly co-occurred. A later analysis found that HLA-associated TCR beta chains were more clonally expanded and had lower generation probabilities than equally common non-associated chains. The earlier analysis of nearly 600 of the donors excluded approximately 15 rarely observed V segments, including chromosome 9 orphons, because counts were too low. A later analysis found that TCR association rates varied across HLA loci, with DRB1 alleles showing the most associated TCRs and HLA-C alleles the fewest. According to a later genetic analysis, donors in an Asian-associated ancestry cluster had fewer N-insertions in productive TCRs than the roughly 700-donor mean. Correlated functional status among segregating V segments might reflect linkage disequilibrium, but an unknown experimental factor could not be ruled out. Across donors, most TCR sequences were observed very rarely, whereas some public TCRs were present in many individuals. In the study, about 150 TCR beta chains were listed as associated with cytomegalovirus. V-gene and J-gene trimming of TCR beta chains was associated with a missense DCLRE1C variant in a later genetic analysis, and the association was replicated in an independent cohort. A few of the identified cytomegalovirus-associated TCR beta chains were confirmed in vitro to be specific for cytomegalovirus antigens. At a false discovery rate of 0.05, a later analysis linked 16,951 TCR beta sequences to specific HLA alleles. Sequencing depth was assumed to be roughly uniform across donors in the presence/absence analyses, though that assumption may not hold. Some IMGT-functional V segments, including TRBV6-2 and TRBV6-3, could not be distinguished by the 87-base-pair reads and were therefore excluded. A further reported finding was that TCR beta sequences accurately predicted the HLA-A and HLA-B alleles for most subjects in the first cohort.

The cohort consisted of hundreds of healthy bone marrow donors. Cohort members were all nominally healthy when sampled, although unrecorded immune exposures were likely present. The donor was CMV seronegative and was included in the group of a few hundred seronegative cohort members. A peripheral blood sample was collected from each donor, and TCR beta sequencing was performed on peripheral blood mononuclear cells. The Qiagen DNeasy Blood Extraction Kit was used to extract genomic DNA from the blood cell samples. V is pared back by 4 bases and J by 4 bases, with 15 bases lying between the germline termini. The CDR3 runs 15 residues from the cysteine to the phenylalanine. Only CDR3 DNA is held: 45 bases, read in frame from base 1. The germline V gene (reference sequence) provides CDR1 PRHDT and CDR2 FYEKMQ. A note on this clone: Its antigen is not yet known. Per-base quality was not reported, and no clone a single base away is much larger than it.

Preparation of the library involved the immunoSEQ multiplex PCR assay. For the multiplex PCR, a mixture combining 60 forward primers for TCR Vbeta segments and 13 reverse primers for TCR Jbeta segments was used. The CDR3 region of rearranged TCR beta genes was amplified from genomic DNA by a multiplex PCR assay. The amplified TCR beta libraries were sequenced on the Illumina HiSeq System as 87-base-pair reads. Per the authors' processing: A later analysis tallied around 80 million unique TCR beta chains across the approximately 670 repertoires, and about 12 million of those chains were shared by two or more donors. A nearest-neighbor algorithm error-corrected the raw reads and collapsed the reads into unique sequences, merging closely related sequences to remove PCR and sequencing errors. Alignment of CDR3 sequences to IMGT reference sequences was used to assign V, D and J gene segments. For a sequence to be retained, a match of at least six nucleotides was required to both a V gene segment and a J gene segment. Rearrangements were classified as productive when the CDR3 lacked stop codons and remained in frame with V and J, and all other rearrangements were classified as non-productive. CDR3 was defined according to IMGT convention as the region running from the second conserved V-encoded cysteine to the conserved J-encoded phenylalanine. In an earlier analysis of around 600 of the donors, sequences lacking an unambiguous match to a single V gene segment were excluded. An earlier analysis of a few hundred of the donors classified V segments as functional when productive rearrangements were above 56.7% and as segregating when the standard deviation between donors was above 5%. To diagnose cytomegalovirus status from the catalog of TCR beta chain sequences, a statistical classification framework was built. In a later analysis, V and J genes were assigned by comparing TCR nucleotide sequences against IMGT/GENE-DB human TR gene sequences. Using the TCRdist pipeline, a later analysis assigned CDR3 sequences along with most-parsimonious VDJ recombination scenarios. A later analysis defined each TCR beta chain by its CDR3 amino acid sequence plus V-gene family, and excluded reads lacking a unique V-gene family. To address suspected cross-contamination and a sequencing artifact, a later analysis removed several hundred highly shared, low-generation-probability nucleotide sequences. A later analysis calculated a clonal expansion index for each public chain from normalized within-repertoire ranks of inferred template counts. A later analysis computed generation probabilities with a VDJ recombination model fitted to out-of-frame rearrangements, and checked the results against IGoR. A later analysis scored TCR-TCR, TCR-HLA and TCR-CMV co-occurrence with hypergeometric tests, applying a repertoire-size bias correction to TCR pairs. False discovery rates were estimated in a later analysis by permuting HLA or CMV assignments 20 times. In a later analysis, co-occurring TCRs were grouped using DBSCAN, and TCRdist sequence similarity was added for clustering within HLA-allele-positive subsets. Repertoires with fewer than 30,000 or more than 120,000 public chains were left out of co-occurrence clustering, as were several repertoires with anomalous nucleotide sharing. TCRdb mirrors the immuneACCESS table, restricted to in-frame sequences. Some clones are absent from its copies; in checked studies, under half trace to an unresolved V gene, and the reason for the others is unknown. For V, J and clone size, that table is used; D and trimming come from the DNA. The sample table holds some 100,000 clones, of which 65% to 75% were seen once. Under 2% of the sample goes to the ten largest clones.

The chain is encoded by TRBV13 joined to TRBJ2-3; matching of 6 bases hints at TRBD2 as the D gene. Material: PBMCs. The source of this sequence is a middle-aged woman in good health and CMV-seronegative. The DNA is as follows: TGTGCCAGCAGCTCAACGGGAACGGGGGCAGATACGCAGTATTTT. Protein translation: CASSSTGTGADTQYF.